Listed here are 9 T cell receptor beta chains from one sample, sequenced in a study of T cell responses to AZD1222 COVID-19 vaccine. Produced via immunoSEQ multiplex PCR; TCRdb's table is partial and in-frame only. The repertoire holds about 180,000 clones, with approximately 88% as singletons. The source was peripheral blood, collected on day 0 of AZD1222 vaccination. These receptors came from an adult in good health.

A note on this clone: Other DNA sequences within the sample encode an identical CDR3. This sequence joins TRBV10-3 and TRBJ2-1; no definite D call. CDR1 is ENHRY, CDR2 SYGVKD, per germline. With 3 bases removed from V and 1 base from J, the gap between germline ends came to 7 bases. The CDR3 is 14 residues long. CDR3 in DNA: TGTGCCATCAGTGAAAAGCGTTCCTACAATGAGCAGTTCTTC. It encodes CAISEKRSYNEQFF.

The chain carries TRBV10-1 and TRBJ2-2; possible D gene TRBD2, 6 bases. The CDR3 has 14 amino acids. The V gene lost 6 bases and the J gene lost 5 bases, with 13 bases spanning the gap. CDR1 and CDR2 (germline): WNHNN, SYGVQD (reference sequence). CDR3 nucleotide sequence: TGCGCCAGCAGCCCCGGACTAATTACCGGGGAGCTGTTTTTT. Translating gives CASSPGLITGELFF.

The chain carries TRBV7-9 and TRBJ1-6; no definite D call. Per germline, CDR1 SEHNR and CDR2 FQNEAQ (reference sequence). Trimming cost V 7 bases and J 9 bases, with 10 bases left between them. The CDR3 loop spans 12 amino acids. Here the CDR3 DNA reads TGTGCCAGCACCAAGGCGGGTTCACCCCTCCACTTT. Encoded protein: CASTKAGSPLHF.

This CDR3 reads CASSLTGASNQPQHF. The CDR3 nucleotides are TGTGCCAGCTCACTGACAGGGGCCAGCAATCAGCCCCAGCATTTT. V gene TRBV18 combines with J gene TRBJ1-5; 8 bases line up with TRBD1. Germline CDR1 and CDR2: KGHSH and LQKENI. The CDR3 is 15 residues long. The V segment lost 4 bases and the J segment 1 base; nucleotides outside the gene matches: 3.

The count of this clone is one. This chain connects TRBV3-1 (or the pseudogene TRBV3-2) to TRBJ2-1; 10 positions agree with TRBD1. Germline trimming cut 2 bases from V and 6 bases from J; bases unmatched to any gene: 7. Germline V gives CDR1 LGHDT, CDR2 YNNKEL (reference sequence). This CDR3 spans 16 amino acids. The CDR3 DNA follows: TGTGCCAGCAGCCAATGGACCGGGACAGGGGCCAATGAGCAGTTCTTC. It yields the protein CASSQWTGTGANEQFF.

The rearrangement links TRBV9 to TRBJ2-7; TRBD2 aligns across 10 bases. The CDR3 consists of 14 residues. Germline CDR1 SGDLS, CDR2 YYNGEE. V gave up 4 bases and J gave up 5 bases; unmatched junction bases: 6. The CDR3 region is CASSPGLAKNEQYV. The CDR3 region has the DNA TGTGCCAGCAGCCCGGGACTAGCGAAAAACGAGCAGTACGTC.

This clone turned up a few times. The rearrangement joins TRBV6-2 or TRBV6-3 to TRBJ1-2, with a possible D match to TRBD1 (5 bases). The V gene lost 0 bases and the J gene lost 6 bases, with 14 bases spanning the gap. CDR1 and CDR2 from the germline V gene are MNHEY and SVGEGT. This CDR3 is 15 amino acids long. CDR3 in amino acids: CASSYSTVRVDGYTF. CDR3 nucleotides: TGTGCCAGCAGTTACTCGACGGTCAGGGTAGATGGCTACACCTTC.

The J gene is TRBJ1-6, the V gene TRBV27, with no clear D. CDR3 length: 14 amino acids. The germline V gene encodes CDR1 MNHEY and CDR2 SMNVEV (reference sequence). The V and J ends lost 5 bases and 7 bases respectively, with 12 bases between them. CDR3 DNA sequence: TGTGCCAGCAGTCCCCACACCCTCAATTCACCCCTCCACTTT. It is translated as CASSPHTLNSPLHF.

This chain connects TRBV2 to TRBJ2-1, with TRBD2 identical over 7 bases. CDR3 length equals 15 residues. Per the germline V gene, CDR1 is SNHLY and CDR2 is FYNNEI. With 3 bases clipped from V and 2 bases from J, the junction kept 4 bases outside the gene matches. The CDR3 nucleotides read TGTGCCAGCAGTGAGATAGCGGGCACCTACAATGAGCAGTTCTTC. It specifies CASSEIAGTYNEQFF.